This T cell receptor (beta chain) was obtained from a study of identical twins. Study results and limitations: Clonotypes of the beta chain that were abundant in cord blood carried fewer insertions (memory repertoires showed none). Zero-insertion analyses were open to partial confounding by invariant MAIT and iNKT cells.

There are many counts of this clonotype. Antigen specificity is unknown. Germline CDR1 and CDR2: KGHDR and SFDVKD. Trimming stripped 5 bases from V and 2 bases from J, with 13 bases between. This CDR3 has 15 residues. Donors uniformly comprised healthy Caucasians. TCRdb re-called the 5' RACE reads through MiXCR, storing one row per CDR3 protein. Of about 660,000 distinct CDR3 sequences detected, 8.6% appear once; the ten largest clones hold around 0.98%. This sample was shared with a second study, whose subject was yellow fever vaccine responses in identical twins.

The chain employs TRBV24-1 and TRBJ2-3; D is ambiguous. The TCR originated in a woman aged 18-30 years in good health. Material for sequencing was PBMCs. CDR3 loop: CATSVPGSFTDTQYF. The CDR3 nucleotides are TGTGCCACCAGTGTCCCGGGTAGCTTCACAGATACGCAGTATTTT.